This T cell receptor beta chain was observed in a study of PD-1 blockade in classical Hodgkin lymphoma. Findings and caveats of the study: There remain no defined causes for the repertoire differences, which possibly reflect disease activity or prior therapy. Lower baseline TCR diversity was reported for newly diagnosed patients than for healthy donors.

Time point meaning: newly diagnosed, previously untreated cHL patient sample. Serving as comparison were PBMCs from newly diagnosed, untreated classical Hodgkin lymphoma, which were sequenced alongside the relapsed/refractory trial patients. The repertoire was sequenced with immunoSEQ multiplex PCR; TCRdb's copy has only in-frame clones and lacks some. The top ten clones hold roughly 5% of a sample with 45,000 to 60,000 clones, just over 90% of them seen once. Germline CDR1 is SGHTA and CDR2 is FQGNSA. The length of the CDR3 is 17 residues. V lost 5 bases, J lost 5 bases, and 24 bases lay in between. For this clone: Its specificity is unknown.

V and J are TRBV7-2 and TRBJ1-1; D is unclear. The sequenced sample was peripheral blood mononuclear cells (PBMCs). This receptor was taken from a human donor with classical Hodgkin lymphoma. The CDR3 DNA is TGTGCCAGCAGCCGAACAACAAGCATGAAGGGAGGGACTGAAGCTTTCTTT. This sequence encodes CASSRTTSMKGGTEAFF. Looking up the rest from reference TRBV7-2 and TRBJ1-1 gives the full variable domain: GAGVSQSPSNKVTEKGKDVELRCDPISGHTALYWYRQSLGQGLEFLIYFQGNSAPDKSGLPSDRFSAERTGGSVSTLTIQRTQQEDSAVYLCASSRTTSMKGGTEAFFGQGTRLTVV.